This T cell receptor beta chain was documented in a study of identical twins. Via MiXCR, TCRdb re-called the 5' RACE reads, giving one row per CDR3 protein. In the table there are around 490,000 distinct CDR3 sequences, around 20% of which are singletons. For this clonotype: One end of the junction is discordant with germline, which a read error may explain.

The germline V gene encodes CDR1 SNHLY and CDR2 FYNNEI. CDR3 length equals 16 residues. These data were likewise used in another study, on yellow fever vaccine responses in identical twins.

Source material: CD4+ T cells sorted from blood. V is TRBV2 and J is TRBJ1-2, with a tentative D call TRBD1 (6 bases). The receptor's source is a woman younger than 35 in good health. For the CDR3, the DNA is TGTGCCAGAAGTGAAGTAGAGACAGGCACTTATAATGGCTACACCTTC. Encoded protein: CARSEVETGTYNGYTF.